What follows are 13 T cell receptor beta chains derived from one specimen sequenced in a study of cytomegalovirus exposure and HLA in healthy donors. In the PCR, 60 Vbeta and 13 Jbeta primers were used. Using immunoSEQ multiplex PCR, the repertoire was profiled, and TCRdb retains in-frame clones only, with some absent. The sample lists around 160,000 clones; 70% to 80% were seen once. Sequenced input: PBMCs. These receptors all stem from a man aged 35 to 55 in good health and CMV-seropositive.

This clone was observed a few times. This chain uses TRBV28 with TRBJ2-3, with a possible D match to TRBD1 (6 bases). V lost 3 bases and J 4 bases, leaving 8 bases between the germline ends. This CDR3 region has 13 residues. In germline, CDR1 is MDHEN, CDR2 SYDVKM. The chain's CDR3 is CASSLRQADTQYF. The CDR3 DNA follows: TGTGCCAGCAGTTTGAGACAGGCAGATACGCAGTATTTT. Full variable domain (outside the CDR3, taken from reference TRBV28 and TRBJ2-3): DVKVTQSSRYLVKRTGEKVFLECVQDMDHENMFWYRQDPGLGLRLIYFSYDVKMKEKGDIPEGYSVSREKKERFSLILESASTNQTSMYLCASSLRQADTQYFGPGTRLTVL.

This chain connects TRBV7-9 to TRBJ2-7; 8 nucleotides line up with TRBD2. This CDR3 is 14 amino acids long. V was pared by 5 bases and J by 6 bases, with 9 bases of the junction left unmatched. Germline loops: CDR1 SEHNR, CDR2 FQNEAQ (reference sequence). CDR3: CASSVGREEGEQYF. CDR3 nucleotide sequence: TGTGCCAGCAGCGTCGGGCGGGAGGAGGGCGAGCAGTACTTC.

CDR3 in DNA: TGCGCCAGCAGCCAAGTTGGTTTTGGGACACAGAACGAAAAACTGTTTTTT. It codes for CASSQVGFGTQNEKLFF. The chain has TRBV4-1 and TRBJ1-4; D might be TRBD1 (6 bases). From germline, CDR1 is MGHRA and CDR2 YSYEKL. Trimming took 1 base from V and 8 from J, leaving 20 bases between them. CDR3 length equals 17 residues.

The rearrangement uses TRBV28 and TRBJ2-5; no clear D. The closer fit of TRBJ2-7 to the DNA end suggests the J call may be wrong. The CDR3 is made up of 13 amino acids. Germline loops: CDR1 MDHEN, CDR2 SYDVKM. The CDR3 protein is CASRRAGSYEQYF. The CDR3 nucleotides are TGTGCCAGCAGGAGAGCTGGTTCCTACGAGCAGTACTTC.

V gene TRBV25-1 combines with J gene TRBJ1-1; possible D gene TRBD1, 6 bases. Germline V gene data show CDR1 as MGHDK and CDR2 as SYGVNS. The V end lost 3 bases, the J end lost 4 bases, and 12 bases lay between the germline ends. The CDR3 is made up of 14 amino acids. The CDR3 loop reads CASSDLGGSTEAFF. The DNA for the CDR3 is TGTGCCAGCAGTGATTTAGGGGGTAGCACTGAAGCTTTCTTT.

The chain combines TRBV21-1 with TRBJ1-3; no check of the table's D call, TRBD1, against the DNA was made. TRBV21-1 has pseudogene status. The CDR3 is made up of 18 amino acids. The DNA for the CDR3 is TGTGCCAGCAGCACCTTAGAGGAATTTGACAGGGGTGGAAACACCATATATTTT. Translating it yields CASSTLEEFDRGGNTIYF.

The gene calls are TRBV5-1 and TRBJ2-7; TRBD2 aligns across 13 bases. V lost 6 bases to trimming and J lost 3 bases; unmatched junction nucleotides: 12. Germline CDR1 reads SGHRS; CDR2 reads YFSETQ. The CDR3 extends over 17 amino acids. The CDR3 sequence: CASTPGTSGNVGYEQYF. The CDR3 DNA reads TGCGCCAGCACCCCCGGGACTAGCGGGAATGTTGGCTACGAGCAGTACTTC.

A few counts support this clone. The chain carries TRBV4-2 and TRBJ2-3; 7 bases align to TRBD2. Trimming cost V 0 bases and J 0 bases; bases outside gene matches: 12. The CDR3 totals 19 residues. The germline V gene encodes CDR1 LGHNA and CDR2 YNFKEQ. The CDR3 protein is CASSQDVGGRAPSTDTQYF. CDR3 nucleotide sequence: TGTGCCAGCAGCCAAGATGTTGGCGGGAGAGCCCCTAGCACAGATACGCAGTATTTT.

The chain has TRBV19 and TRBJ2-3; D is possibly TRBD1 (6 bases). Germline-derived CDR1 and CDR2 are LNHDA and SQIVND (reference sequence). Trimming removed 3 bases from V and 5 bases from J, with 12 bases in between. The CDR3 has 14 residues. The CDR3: CASSMGAARDTQYF. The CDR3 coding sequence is TGTGCCAGTAGTATGGGGGCGGCGCGAGATACGCAGTATTTT.

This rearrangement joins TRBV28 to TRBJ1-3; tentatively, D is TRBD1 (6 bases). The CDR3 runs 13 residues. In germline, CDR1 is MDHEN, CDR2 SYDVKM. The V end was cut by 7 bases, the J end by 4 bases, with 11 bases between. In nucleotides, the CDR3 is TGTGCCAGCAAGCTGGGGGCCGGAAACACCATATATTTT. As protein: CASKLGAGNTIYF.

The CDR3 protein is CASRNPGQGNTGELFF. The CDR3 nucleotides read TGTGCCAGCAGGAATCCGGGACAGGGGAACACCGGGGAGCTGTTTTTT. The chain combines TRBV7-9 with TRBJ2-2; 9 positions agree with TRBD1. The CDR3 is made up of 16 amino acids. Germline assignment: CDR1 SEHNR and CDR2 FQNEAQ (reference sequence). After removal of 6 bases from V and 1 base from J, the junction contained 6 bases not matched to a gene.

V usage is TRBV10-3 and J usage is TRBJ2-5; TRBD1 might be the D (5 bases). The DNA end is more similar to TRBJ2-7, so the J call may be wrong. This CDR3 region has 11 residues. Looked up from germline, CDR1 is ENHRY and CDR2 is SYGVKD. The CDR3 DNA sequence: TGTGCCATCAGTAAGCAGGGCGAGCAGTACTTC. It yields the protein CAISKQGEQYF.

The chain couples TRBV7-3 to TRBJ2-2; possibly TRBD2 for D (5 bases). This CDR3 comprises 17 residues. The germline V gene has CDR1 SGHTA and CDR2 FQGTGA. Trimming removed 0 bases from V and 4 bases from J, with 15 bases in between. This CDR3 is CASSLTRATAGTGELFF. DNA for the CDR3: TGTGCCAGCAGCTTAACTAGGGCCACCGCGGGCACCGGGGAGCTGTTTTTT.